This T cell receptor (beta chain) was documented in a study of T cell responses to AZD1222 COVID-19 vaccine. Study-level information: Pooled samples include second doses given at about 4 or 12 weeks. Study-wide points: Spike-wide vaccine-associated CD4 TCRs dominated at 160-218 and 743-854. Clonal diversity was possibly underestimated; the donors were predominantly white British and more often female. Repertoires were obtained solely post-peak T cell response.

The table came from immunoSEQ multiplex PCR; TCRdb's copy has only in-frame clones and leaves some out. Of roughly 190,000 clones listed, 93% are singletons. Regarding this clone: Its antigen is unidentified.

Sequenced here: peripheral blood, sampled on day 0 of AZD1222 vaccination. The clonotype was recovered from an adult in good health.

This chain's CDR3 is CASSLDGGGFRTDTQYF. DNA of the CDR3: TGCGCCAGCAGCTTGGATGGCGGGGGGTTTCGTACAGATACGCAGTATTTT. The rearrangement uses TRBV5-1 and TRBJ2-3, with TRBD2 matching 8 bases. The germline V gene encodes CDR1 SGHRS and CDR2 YFSETQ. The CDR3 covers 17 residues. J lost 3 bases, V lost 0 bases, and 9 bases had no gene match. Full variable domain (remainder filled in from reference TRBV5-1 and TRBJ2-3): KAGVTQTPRYLIKTRGQQVTLSCSPISGHRSVSWYQQTPGQGLQFLFEYFSETQRNKGNFPGRFSGRQFSNSRSEMNVSTLELGDSALYLCASSLDGGGFRTDTQYFGPGTRLTVL.